These 6 T cell receptor beta chains originate from one sample sequenced in a study of neoadjuvant nivolumab and ipilimumab in lung cancer. Data came from immunoSEQ multiplex PCR; TCRdb stores just in-frame clones and leaves some out. Among 15,000 to 20,000 clones, 87% were seen once, and the ten largest hold around 2.1%. The sample in question was peripheral blood, obtained before neoadjuvant nivolumab, alone or with ipilimumab. These receptor sequences come from an adult with non-small cell lung cancer.

CDR3 nucleotides: TGTGCCAGCAGCCAGAAGACAGGGCAAGGCTACACCTTC. This gives the protein CASSQKTGQGYTF. The chain combines TRBV14 with TRBJ1-2, with 7 positions matching TRBD1. CDR1 and CDR2 from the germline V gene are SGHDN and FVKESK. The CDR3 totals 13 residues. The trim removed 3 bases at V and 8 bases at J, leaving 6 bases unmatched.

The rearrangement joins TRBV6-6 to TRBJ1-2; TRBD1 matches 7 bases. This CDR3 has 13 amino acids. From germline, CDR1 is MNHNY and CDR2 SVGAGI (reference sequence). CDR3 in amino acids: CASNRGQNYGYTF. The DNA for the CDR3 is TGTGCTTCCAACAGGGGCCAAAACTATGGCTACACCTTC.

CDR3 protein: CASSQQNRESADTQYF. CDR3 nucleotide sequence: TGTGCCAGCAGCCAGCAAAACAGGGAGTCCGCAGATACGCAGTATTTT. V and J are TRBV7-2 and TRBJ2-3; maybe TRBD1 (6 bases). Germline V gene sequence: CDR1 SGHTA, CDR2 FQGNSA. Trimming took 5 bases from V and 4 from J, leaving 19 bases between them. CDR3 size: 16 residues.

The CDR3 coding sequence is TGTGCCAGCAGCTCCGGGACAGAGCAAGAGACCCAGTACTTC. Translation: CASSSGTEQETQYF. This chain uses TRBV5-4 with TRBJ2-5, with TRBD1 matching 7 bases. The CDR3 has 14 residues. Looked up from germline, CDR1 is SGHNT and CDR2 is YYREEE (reference sequence). V shed 3 bases and J 2 bases; nucleotides not matched to a gene: 4.

The chain combines TRBV5-1 with TRBJ2-4; 10 positions agree with TRBD1. The V and J ends lost 4 bases and 3 bases, in that order; junction bases with no gene match: 7. The CDR3 loop spans 16 amino acids. Germline lookup yields CDR1 SGHRS and CDR2 YFSETQ. CDR3 region: CASSLGTGEVKNIQYF. In DNA, the CDR3 is TGCGCCAGCAGCCTAGGGACAGGGGAGGTCAAAAACATTCAGTACTTC. The full variable domain, with the rest looked up from reference TRBV5-1 and TRBJ2-4, is KAGVTQTPRYLIKTRGQQVTLSCSPISGHRSVSWYQQTPGQGLQFLFEYFSETQRNKGNFPGRFSGRQFSNSRSEMNVSTLELGDSALYLCASSLGTGEVKNIQYFGAGTRLSVL.

As DNA, the CDR3 is TGTGCCAGCAGGTGGGACAGCGGGACTGAAGCTTTCTTT. Amino acids: CASRWDSGTEAFF. This chain links TRBV6-1 with TRBJ1-1, with 7 nucleotides matching TRBD1. V shed 6 bases and J 5 bases; nucleotides not matched to a gene: 6. This CDR3 has 13 residues. Germline V gene sequence: CDR1 MNHNS, CDR2 SASEGT.